This T cell receptor (beta chain) was recovered during a study of neoadjuvant anti-PD-1 for oral cavity cancer. TCRdb's table, derived via immunoSEQ multiplex PCR, lists solely in-frame clones and lacks some. The sample includes tens of thousands of clones, approximately 84% of them seen just once. The CDR3 covers 16 residues. With V trimmed by 1 base and J by 4 bases, 3 bases remained unmatched. CDR1 and CDR2 from the germline V gene are SGHTA and FQGTGA. Comment on this clone: Its antigen remains unidentified.

Study-level findings and limits: Each response group had just a few patients in TCR analyses.

Time point in this sample: after neoadjuvant nivolumab, at surgical resection. These oral cavity squamous cell carcinomas were HPV-negative and locally advanced. The sample here was PBMCs, taken after nivolumab (anti-PD-1) treatment. This sequence was found in a person aged 35-79 years with oral cavity squamous cell carcinoma. The V and J genes are TRBV7-3 and TRBJ2-3; TRBD2 agrees at 12 bases. CDR3 sequence reads: CASSLRLAGVADTQYF. The CDR3 DNA reads as TGTGCCAGCAGCTTAAGACTAGCGGGAGTGGCAGATACGCAGTATTTT.